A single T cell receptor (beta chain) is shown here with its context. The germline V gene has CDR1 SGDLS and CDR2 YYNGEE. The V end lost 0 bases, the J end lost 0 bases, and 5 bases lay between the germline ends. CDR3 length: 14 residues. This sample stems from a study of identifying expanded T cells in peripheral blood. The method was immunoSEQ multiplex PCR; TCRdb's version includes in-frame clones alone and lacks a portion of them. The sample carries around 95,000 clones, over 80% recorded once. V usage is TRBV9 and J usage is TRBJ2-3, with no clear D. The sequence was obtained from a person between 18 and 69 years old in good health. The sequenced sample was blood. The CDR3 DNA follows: TGTGCCAGCAGCGTAGACGTGAGCACAGATACGCAGTATTTT. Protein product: CASSVDVSTDTQYF.